This T cell receptor (beta chain) was observed in a study of T cell repertoires in cytomegalovirus infection. General study results and limits: Dominant in the ex vivo response were TCR beta clonotypes restricted by HLA-C and specific for CMV. Cumulative frequency (of public TCR beta family members) identified carriers of CMV plus the relevant HLA.

The CDR3 totals 13 residues. V was clipped by 5 bases and J by 2 bases, with 13 bases between them. Germline CDR1 and CDR2: DFQATT and SNEGSKA (reference sequence). TCRdb analysed the reads with MiXCR anew, one entry per CDR3 protein. This table has roughly 80,000 distinct CDR3 sequences, more than 20% appearing once. Turning to this clonotype: Antigen: not known.

The sequenced sample was CD8+ T cells from cultured PBMCs, obtained from culture after CMV antigen stimulation. The receptor comes from a human donor in good health (CMV status not recorded). Some clones in this sample may be carry-over from other donors' samples. J is TRBJ2-7 and V is TRBV20-1; D unclear. The CDR3: CSADGRKTYEQYF. The DNA for the CDR3 is TGCAGTGCTGACGGGCGGAAAACCTACGAGCAGTACTTC.